The 18 T cell receptor beta chains below were found in one sample sequenced in a study of blood T cell repertoires in COVID-19. Profiling relied on immunoSEQ multiplex PCR, and the TCRdb table lists in-frame clones only, not all of them. The repertoire holds some 260,000 clones, 80% to 90% seen once, with roughly 10% in the top ten. Sequencing was done on a sample of peripheral blood. These receptors all come from a woman in her 70s with COVID-19, enrolled during active disease.

The sample holds a few counts of this clone. The chain is built from TRBV29-1 and TRBJ1-1; no clear D gene. The CDR3 sequence is 11 residues long. Trimming pared 8 bases from V and 1 base from J, leaving 8 bases between. Germline V gives CDR1 SQVTM, CDR2 ANQGSEA. CDR3 loop: CSTYRNTEAFF. CDR3 nucleotides: TGCAGCACCTATAGGAACACTGAAGCTTTCTTT.

Here the CDR3 reads CASSTSVGGTEAFF. The CDR3 nucleotides are TGTGCCAGTAGTACCTCGGTAGGGGGCACTGAAGCTTTCTTT. The rearrangement uses TRBV19 and TRBJ1-1, with D perhaps matching TRBD1 (6 bases). V lost 4 bases to trimming and J lost 4 bases, with 13 bases between them. The CDR3 consists of 14 residues. The germline V gene encodes CDR1 LNHDA and CDR2 SQIVND (reference sequence).

The V gene is TRBV18, the J gene TRBJ2-1, with D uncertain. V lost 5 bases and J lost 4, with 9 bases in between. In germline, CDR1 is KGHSH, CDR2 LQKENI. The length of the CDR3 is 13 residues. CDR3 loop: CASSSRLYNEQFF. In DNA form, the CDR3 reads TGTGCCAGCTCATCACGACTGTACAATGAGCAGTTCTTC.

This clone has a single count. The V and J genes are TRBV4-2 and TRBJ1-5; tentatively, D is TRBD1 (6 bases). CDR3 length: 16 residues. The V gene lost 1 base and the J gene lost 1 base, with 11 bases spanning the gap. Per germline, CDR1 LGHNA and CDR2 YNFKEQ. The CDR3 protein is CASSQVQGTSNQPQHF. The CDR3 nucleotides are TGTGCCAGCAGCCAAGTACAGGGAACGAGCAATCAGCCCCAGCATTTT.

This chain's CDR3 is CASSQDADAQPQHF. The CDR3 DNA follows: TGTGCCAGCAGCCAAGACGCGGATGCTCAGCCCCAGCATTTT. The chain joins TRBV3-1 (or the pseudogene TRBV3-2) to TRBJ1-5; D gene ambiguous. The CDR3 extends over 14 amino acids. Germline assignment: CDR1 LGHDT and CDR2 YNNKEL (reference sequence). The V end lost 0 bases, the J end lost 6 bases, and 9 bases lay between the germline ends.

This chain uses TRBV24-1 with TRBJ2-1; the D is unclear. CDR3 length equals 15 residues. The germline gives CDR1 KGHDR, CDR2 SFDVKD. Trimming shortened V by 2 bases and J by 8 bases, and 15 bases separated the two germline ends. The CDR3 loop is CATSDSRAGGDEQFF. The CDR3 DNA reads TGTGCCACCAGTGATTCCCGCGCAGGTGGCGATGAGCAGTTCTTC.

This rearrangement joins TRBV25-1 to TRBJ1-4; 9 bases match TRBD1. The V segment lost 3 bases and the J segment 4 bases; nucleotides outside the gene matches: 6. The germline V gene encodes CDR1 MGHDK and CDR2 SYGVNS. This CDR3 has 16 amino acids. The CDR3 region has the DNA TGTGCCAGCAGTGACCCACAGGGGGCGAATAATGAAAAACTGTTTTTT. Residues: CASSDPQGANNEKLFF.

The chain uses TRBV11-2 and TRBJ2-7, with a tentative D call TRBD2 (7 bases). CDR1 and CDR2 from the germline V gene are SGHAT and FQNNGV. V was shortened by 1 base and J by 2 bases, with 9 bases between the two germline ends. The CDR3 totals 14 residues. The CDR3 here is CASSLVGGPYEQYF. The CDR3 DNA sequence: TGTGCCAGCAGCTTAGTCGGGGGGCCCTACGAGCAGTACTTC.

This chain uses TRBV7-9 with TRBJ2-1; maybe TRBD2 (5 bases). The V gene lost 5 bases and the J gene lost 4 bases, with 9 bases spanning the gap. This CDR3 spans 13 amino acids. Germline V gene sequence: CDR1 SEHNR, CDR2 FQNEAQ (reference sequence). CDR3 in amino acids: CASSPDWYNEQFF. CDR3 DNA sequence: TGTGCCAGCAGCCCGGACTGGTACAATGAGCAGTTCTTC. The full variable domain, completed using reference TRBV7-9 and TRBJ2-1, is DTGVSQNPRHKITKRGQNVTFRCDPISEHNRLYWYRQTLGQGPEFLTYFQNEAQLEKSRLLSDRFSAERPKGSFSTLEIQRTEQGDSAMYLCASSPDWYNEQFFGPGTRLTVL.

This chain connects TRBV4-3 to TRBJ2-3; the match to TRBD1 covers 10 bases. V was pared by 4 bases and J by 2 bases, with 3 bases of the junction left unmatched. The CDR3 is made up of 15 amino acids. Per germline, CDR1 LGHNA and CDR2 YSLEER. The CDR3 nucleotides are TGCGCCAGCAGCCCGGGACAGGGGAACACAGATACGCAGTATTTT. Translation gives CASSPGQGNTDTQYF.

This clone appeared many times. This sequence joins TRBV19 and TRBJ2-3; a weak D match, TRBD1 (5 bases). Trimming removed 9 bases from V and 4 bases from J, with 14 bases in between. This CDR3 region has 13 residues. CDR1 and CDR2 from the germline V gene are LNHDA and SQIVND (reference sequence). CDR3 nucleotide sequence: TGTGCCAGCAAAACAGGTGCCCCAGATACGCAGTATTTT. Protein: CASKTGAPDTQYF.

The genes are TRBV12-3 or TRBV12-4 and TRBJ1-3; D uncertain. This CDR3 contains 13 residues. The V end was cut by 2 bases, the J end by 3 bases, with 5 bases between. The DNA for the CDR3 is TGTGCCAGCAGTTTATTTAATGGAAACACCATATATTTT. Its protein product is CASSLFNGNTIYF.

The gene calls are TRBV19 and TRBJ1-2; D might be TRBD1 (6 bases). Germline V CDR1 and CDR2: LNHDA, SQIVND (reference sequence). Between the trimmed V and J ends, which lost 6 bases and 4 bases, there was a span of 15 bases. This CDR3 has 14 amino acids. The CDR3 coding sequence is TGTGCCAGTAGAACTCTACAGGGTGCCTATGGCTACACCTTC. As protein: CASRTLQGAYGYTF. The entire variable domain, with the rest obtained from reference TRBV19 and TRBJ1-2, is as follows: DGGITQSPKYLFRKEGQNVTLSCEQNLNHDAMYWYRQDPGQGLRLIYYSQIVNDFQKGDIAEGYSVSREKKESFPLTVTSAQKNPTAFYLCASRTLQGAYGYTFGSGTRLTVV.

This chain connects TRBV6-6 to TRBJ2-5, with D tentatively TRBD2 (7 bases). This CDR3 comprises 13 residues. The germline V gene encodes CDR1 MNHNY and CDR2 SVGAGI (reference sequence). V dropped 7 bases and J dropped 5 bases, with 14 bases sitting between them. CDR3 sequence reads: CASIKGGVETQYF. The DNA for the CDR3 is TGTGCCAGCATTAAAGGGGGGGTGGAGACCCAGTACTTC.

The chain uses TRBV2 and TRBJ1-5; D is perhaps TRBD1 (5 bases). V lost 4 bases to trimming and J lost 0 bases, with 10 bases between them. CDR1 and CDR2 from the germline V gene are SNHLY and FYNNEI. This CDR3 spans 15 amino acids. CDR3 loop: CASSADKTSNQPQHF. The CDR3 region has the DNA TGTGCCAGCAGTGCGGACAAAACTAGCAATCAGCCCCAGCATTTT. Based on the CDR3 plus reference TRBV2 and TRBJ1-5, the full variable domain is EPEVTQTPSHQVTQMGQEVILRCVPISNHLYFYWYRQILGQKVEFLVSFYNNEISEKSEIFDDQFSVERPDGSNFTLKIRSTKLEDSAMYFCASSADKTSNQPQHFGDGTRLSIL.

The chain joins TRBV28 to TRBJ2-5, with TRBD2 as a possible D gene (6 bases). This CDR3 contains 15 residues. Between the trimmed V and J ends, which lost 6 bases and 2 bases, there was a span of 16 bases. Germline V gene lookup returns CDR1 MDHEN and CDR2 SYDVKM. The CDR3 DNA reads as TGTGCCAGCAGCACCCGGTGGGGGACTCAAGAGACCCAGTACTTC. As protein: CASSTRWGTQETQYF.

This chain uses TRBV28 with TRBJ2-7; no clear D gene. This CDR3 spans 13 amino acids. The germline V gene has CDR1 MDHEN and CDR2 SYDVKM. Trimming shortened V by 7 bases and J by 4 bases, and 14 bases separated the two germline ends. The CDR3 region is CASTNSFLYEQYF. CDR3 DNA sequence: TGTGCCAGCACTAATTCCTTTCTTTACGAGCAGTACTTC. Complete variable domain (other parts from reference TRBV28 and TRBJ2-7): DVKVTQSSRYLVKRTGEKVFLECVQDMDHENMFWYRQDPGLGLRLIYFSYDVKMKEKGDIPEGYSVSREKKERFSLILESASTNQTSMYLCASTNSFLYEQYFGPGTRLTVT.

V usage is TRBV2 and J usage is TRBJ2-1, with TRBD1 identical over 9 bases. Trimming at V came to 7 bases and at J to 8 bases, leaving 12 bases not matched to a gene. CDR1 and CDR2 from the germline V gene are SNHLY and FYNNEI. The CDR3 consists of 15 residues. The CDR3 nucleotides are TGTGCCAGCACTCTCCGACCGGACAGGGGCGATGAGCAGTTCTTC. As protein: CASTLRPDRGDEQFF.